The entry that follows covers one T cell receptor (beta chain) sequence. The germline CDR1 and CDR2 sequences are SGHRS and YFSETQ. This CDR3 is built from 12 residues. The V end lost 0 bases, the J end lost 6 bases, and 6 bases lay between the germline ends. These data come from a study of OX40 agonist ivuxolimab in advanced cancers. Some clones are missing from TCRdb's copy, which holds only in-frame ones; the method was immunoSEQ multiplex PCR. The sample consists of tens of thousands of clones, 88% of them appearing once. This TCR was recovered from an adult with an advanced solid tumor such as melanoma, head and neck, liver or kidney cancer. Sample: CD4+ or CD8+ T cells sorted from blood, taken in a trial of the OX40 agonist ivuxolimab. The chain combines TRBV5-1 with TRBJ1-2; no definite D call. CDR3 loop: CASSLDRDGYTF. The CDR3 DNA is TGCGCCAGCAGCTTGGATAGGGATGGCTACACCTTC.